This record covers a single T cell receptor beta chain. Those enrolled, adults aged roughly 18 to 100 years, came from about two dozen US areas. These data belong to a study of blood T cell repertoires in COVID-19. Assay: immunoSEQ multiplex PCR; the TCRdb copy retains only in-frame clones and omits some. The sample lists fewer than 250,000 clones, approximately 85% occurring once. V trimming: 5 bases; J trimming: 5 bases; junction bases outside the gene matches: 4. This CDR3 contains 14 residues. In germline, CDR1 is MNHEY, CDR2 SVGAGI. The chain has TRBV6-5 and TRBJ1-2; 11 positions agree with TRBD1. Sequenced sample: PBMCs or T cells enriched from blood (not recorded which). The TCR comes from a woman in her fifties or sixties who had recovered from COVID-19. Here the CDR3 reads CASSMGQGGYGYTF. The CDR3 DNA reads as TGTGCCAGCAGTATGGGACAGGGGGGATATGGCTACACCTTC.